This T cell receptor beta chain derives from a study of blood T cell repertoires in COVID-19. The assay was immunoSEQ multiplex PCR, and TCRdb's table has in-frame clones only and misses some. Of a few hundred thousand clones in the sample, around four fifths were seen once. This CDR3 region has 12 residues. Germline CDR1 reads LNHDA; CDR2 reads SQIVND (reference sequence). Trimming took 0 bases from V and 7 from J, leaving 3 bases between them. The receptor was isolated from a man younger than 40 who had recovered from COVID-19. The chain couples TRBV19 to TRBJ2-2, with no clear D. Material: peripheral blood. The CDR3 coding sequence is TGTGCCAGTAGTATAGATAGCGGGGAGCTGTTTTTT. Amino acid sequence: CASSIDSGELFF. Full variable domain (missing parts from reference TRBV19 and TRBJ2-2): DGGITQSPKYLFRKEGQNVTLSCEQNLNHDAMYWYRQDPGQGLRLIYYSQIVNDFQKGDIAEGYSVSREKKESFPLTVTSAQKNPTAFYLCASSIDSGELFFGEGSRLTVL.